The 22 T cell receptor beta chains below were found in one sample sequenced in a study of cytomegalovirus exposure and HLA in healthy donors. Assay: immunoSEQ multiplex PCR; the TCRdb copy retains only in-frame clones and omits some. The sample yields some 140,000 clones, approximately 86% seen once. The sequencing sample was made of PBMCs. Every receptor here comes from a man younger than 35 in good health and CMV-seropositive.

The chain uses TRBV5-6 and TRBJ2-7; 9 bases line up with TRBD1. V trimming: 5 bases; J trimming: 0 bases; junction bases outside the gene matches: 9. Germline loops: CDR1 SGHDT, CDR2 YYEEEE. The CDR3 loop spans 16 amino acids. CDR3 sequence reads: CASRPGTGSLSYEQYF. DNA for the CDR3: TGTGCCAGCAGACCCGGGACAGGGTCCCTCTCCTACGAGCAGTACTTC.

A single count supports this clone. The rearrangement uses TRBV6-6 and TRBJ1-6; D possibly corresponds to TRBD1 (6 bases). With 7 bases removed from V and 4 bases from J, the gap between germline ends came to 11 bases. This CDR3 contains 14 residues. Germline CDR1 reads MNHNY; CDR2 reads SVGAGI (reference sequence). CDR3 DNA sequence: TGTGCCAGCACCCCGACAGGTTATAATTCACCCCTCCACTTT. Its translation: CASTPTGYNSPLHF.

The chain has TRBV5-6 and TRBJ1-1, with TRBD1 as a possible D gene (5 bases). V was shortened by 3 bases and J by 0 bases, with 12 bases between the two germline ends. Germline assignment: CDR1 SGHDT and CDR2 YYEEEE. The CDR3 is made up of 15 amino acids. The DNA of the CDR3 is TGTGCCAGCAGCTGGGGGGAGTCCATGAACACTGAAGCTTTCTTT. Protein product: CASSWGESMNTEAFF. The whole variable domain, remainder taken from reference TRBV5-6 and TRBJ1-1, is DAGVTQSPTHLIKTRGQQVTLRCSPKSGHDTVSWYQQALGQGPQFIFQYYEEEERQRGNFPDRFSGHQFPNYSSELNVNALLLGDSALYLCASSWGESMNTEAFFGQGTRLTVV.

This clone was recorded once. The chain couples TRBV7-8 to TRBJ2-5; TRBD2 agrees at 8 bases. Looked up from germline, CDR1 is SGHVS and CDR2 is FQNEAQ. Trimming at V came to 4 bases and at J to 5 bases, leaving 15 bases not matched to a gene. The length of the CDR3 is 17 residues. Here the CDR3 reads CASSSGVSGGLSETQYF. The DNA of the CDR3 is TGTGCCAGCAGCTCCGGCGTAAGCGGGGGCCTTTCCGAGACCCAGTACTTC.

This clone occurred a few times. The chain joins TRBV6-6 to TRBJ2-1; perhaps TRBD1 as D (5 bases). V was trimmed by 6 bases and J by 0 bases, leaving 15 bases between them. Germline CDR1 MNHNY, CDR2 SVGAGI (reference sequence). There are 16 residues in the CDR3. This chain's CDR3 is CASSPPGSSSYNEQFF. The CDR3 bases are TGTGCCAGCAGCCCGCCAGGGTCGAGCTCCTACAATGAGCAGTTCTTC.

The gene calls are TRBV6-6 and TRBJ2-3; 8 bases are shared with TRBD1. The CDR3 covers 15 residues. CDR1 and CDR2 from the germline V gene are MNHNY and SVGAGI (reference sequence). V dropped 4 bases and J dropped 6; count of bases not matched to a gene: 9. The CDR3 protein is CASSLLRGRKDTQYF. CDR3 sequence (DNA): TGTGCCAGCAGTTTACTCAGGGGGCGCAAGGATACGCAGTATTTT.

The chain is built from TRBV30 and TRBJ1-2; possible D gene TRBD1, 5 bases. The CDR3 has 14 residues. V was shortened by 2 bases and J by 2 bases, with 12 bases between the two germline ends. Per germline, CDR1 GTSNPN and CDR2 SVGIG (reference sequence). The CDR3 DNA reads TGTGCCTGGAGTTGGCCCAGGGAAAACTATGGCTACACCTTC. Protein product: CAWSWPRENYGYTF.

The sample holds one count of this clone. The V and J genes are TRBV7-9 and TRBJ1-4; 9 bases map to TRBD1. Germline V gene sequence: CDR1 SEHNR, CDR2 FQNEAQ (reference sequence). V shed 5 bases and J 0 bases; nucleotides not matched to a gene: 4. The CDR3 covers 16 residues. The DNA for the CDR3 is TGTGCCAGCAGCCCGGGACAGGGCACAACTAATGAAAAACTGTTTTTT. Its translation is CASSPGQGTTNEKLFF.

The J gene is TRBJ2-6, the V gene TRBV10-3, with D tentatively TRBD1 (6 bases). CDR1 ENHRY and CDR2 SYGVKD come from the germline V gene. CDR3 size: 15 residues. Trimming shortened V by 1 base and J by 4 bases, and 8 bases separated the two germline ends. The CDR3 loop reads CAISEWGLGANVLTF. CDR3 nucleotides: TGTGCCATCAGTGAGTGGGGGCTAGGGGCCAACGTCCTGACTTTC.

The chain links TRBV11-2 to TRBJ2-5; no reliable D call. Trimming left V 5 bases short and J 5 bases short, with 6 bases between. This CDR3 contains 11 residues. Germline V gene lookup returns CDR1 SGHAT and CDR2 FQNNGV. CDR3 region: CASSKRETQYF. DNA of the CDR3: TGTGCCAGCAGCAAACGGGAGACCCAGTACTTC.

The chain uses TRBV29-1 and TRBJ1-1; no clear D gene. Germline V gene sequence: CDR1 SQVTM, CDR2 ANQGSEA. V lost 4 bases, J lost 4 bases, and 4 bases lay in between. The length of the CDR3 is 10 residues. The CDR3 loop is CSVVSTEAFF. CDR3 coding DNA: TGCAGCGTTGTTAGCACTGAAGCTTTCTTT.

The sample holds a few counts of this clone. This CDR3 is CASSSPGGYEQYF. CDR3 nucleotide sequence: TGTGCCAGCAGTTCCCCTGGAGGGTACGAGCAGTACTTC. V gene TRBV6-5 combines with J gene TRBJ2-7, with D maybe TRBD2 (6 bases). Trimming stripped 4 bases from V and 4 bases from J, with 11 bases between. In germline, CDR1 is MNHEY, CDR2 SVGAGI. The CDR3 extends over 13 amino acids.

Only one count was recorded for this clone. The chain uses TRBV19 and TRBJ2-3, with TRBD2 as a possible D gene (6 bases). Deletions cut 4 bases from V and 0 bases from J, with 11 bases between. The germline V gene has CDR1 LNHDA and CDR2 SQIVND (reference sequence). The CDR3 is 15 residues long. The CDR3 reads CASSRPSASTDTQYF. DNA of the CDR3: TGTGCCAGTAGTAGGCCTAGCGCTAGCACAGATACGCAGTATTTT.

In DNA, the CDR3 is TGCGCCAGCAGCTTGCGCGGGGGGCCCTACAATGAGCAGTTCTTC. The encoded protein is CASSLRGGPYNEQFF. The chain links TRBV5-1 to TRBJ2-1; 8 bases map to TRBD2. Trimming cost V 1 base and J 2 bases; bases outside gene matches: 2. Germline-derived CDR1 and CDR2 are SGHRS and YFSETQ. This CDR3 comprises 15 residues.

The genes are TRBV7-2 and TRBJ1-5; tentative D call: TRBD1 (5 bases). Germline assignment: CDR1 SGHTA and CDR2 FQGNSA. Trimming cost V 7 bases and J 7 bases, with 14 bases left between them. The CDR3 covers 13 residues. CDR3 loop: CASTPLAGQPQHF. The CDR3 coding sequence is TGTGCCAGCACTCCCTTGGCAGGGCAGCCCCAGCATTTT.

This sequence joins TRBV2 and TRBJ2-7; 7 bases are a match to TRBD2. The junction had 15 bases not matched to a gene; V was cut back by 7 bases and J by 3 bases. The germline gives CDR1 SNHLY, CDR2 FYNNEI. This CDR3 is 16 amino acids long. In DNA form, the CDR3 reads TGTGCCAGCAACCATACCTCTATGCGGGGGTACTACGAGCAGTACTTC. This gives the protein CASNHTSMRGYYEQYF.

This sequence joins TRBV5-1 and TRBJ1-1; TRBD1 matches at 8 bases. The CDR3 has 12 amino acids. Germline V lookup: CDR1 SGHRS, CDR2 YFSETQ. The junction had 7 bases not matched to a gene; V was cut back by 4 bases and J by 11 bases. CDR3 protein: CASSKRQGHAFF. CDR3 coding DNA: TGCGCCAGCAGCAAGCGACAGGGGCATGCTTTCTTT.

This clone showed up just once. J is TRBJ2-3 and V is TRBV4-3; weak D call: TRBD2 (8 bases). Germline assignment: CDR1 LGHNA and CDR2 YSLEER. The CDR3 length is 17 residues. V was cut by 4 bases and J by 2 bases, with 19 bases left in between. Written as DNA, the CDR3 is TGCGCCAGCAGCCCCAAAGGGGGCGGGGGGTACACAGATACGCAGTATTTT. Residues: CASSPKGGGGYTDTQYF.

The genes are TRBV5-1 and TRBJ1-2; the match to TRBD1 covers 7 bases. V was pared by 1 base and J by 1 base, with 7 bases of the junction left unmatched. The CDR3 spans 16 residues. Germline V CDR1 and CDR2: SGHRS, YFSETQ. CDR3 residues: CASSLMRQGGNYGYTF. Here the CDR3 DNA reads TGCGCCAGCAGCTTGATGAGGCAGGGGGGTAACTATGGCTACACCTTC.

The chain employs TRBV9 and TRBJ2-2; possibly TRBD1 for D (6 bases). The germline V and J ends were trimmed by 4 bases and 1 base, with 11 bases remaining between them. The germline V gene has CDR1 SGDLS and CDR2 YYNGEE. This CDR3 contains 15 residues. CDR3 sequence reads: CASSTVTGNTGELFF. The CDR3 coding sequence is TGTGCCAGCAGCACTGTGACAGGGAACACCGGGGAGCTGTTTTTT.

This clone has a handful of counts. This chain uses TRBV9 with TRBJ2-7; 11 bases agree with TRBD1. Germline loops: CDR1 SGDLS, CDR2 YYNGEE. Trimming at V came to 4 bases and at J to 2 bases, leaving 5 bases not matched to a gene. CDR3 length equals 15 residues. Here the CDR3 DNA reads TGTGCCAGCAGCCAGGGACAGGGGGTCACCTACGAGCAGTACTTC. This translates into CASSQGQGVTYEQYF.

The chain uses TRBV6-6 and TRBJ1-4; D remains ambiguous. This CDR3 is 14 amino acids long. V was pared by 5 bases and J by 8 bases, with 15 bases between. CDR1 and CDR2 (germline): MNHNY, SVGAGI (reference sequence). CDR3 in amino acids: CASSTTPGGEKLFF. As DNA, the CDR3 is TGTGCCAGCAGTACGACACCGGGAGGCGAAAAACTGTTTTTT.